This T cell receptor (beta chain) stems from a study of blood T cell repertoires in COVID-19. Background on the study: Acute and convalescent COVID-19 samples came from the United States, Italy and Spain. Sources were T cells, B-cell-depleted T cells, or PBMCs; the material itself was cDNA or gDNA.

Under the authors' procedure: Cell counts per sample came from amplifying reference gene primers. Repertoires were generated with immunoSEQ multiplex PCR, while TCRdb's copy carries only in-frame clones and drops some. V and J calls plus clone size are reproduced from that table; the DNA served to infer D and trimming. This sample has 40,000 or so clones, with just over 85% found just once. The germline V gene has CDR1 MNHEY and CDR2 SMNVEV (reference sequence). The CDR3 runs 13 residues. V was pared by 6 bases and J by 0 bases, with 8 bases between. V is TRBV27 and J is TRBJ1-2; D is ambiguous. Sample: peripheral blood. The TCR sequence derives from a man aged 55 to 70 with active COVID-19. CDR3 sequence (DNA): TGTGCCAGCAGGCAATTAGCTAACTATGGCTACACCTTC. Translated: CASRQLANYGYTF.